This T cell receptor (beta chain) is drawn from a study of cytomegalovirus exposure and HLA in healthy donors. The CDR3 sequence is 14 residues long. CDR1 and CDR2 from the germline V gene are MDHEN and SYDVKM. The V and J ends lost 6 bases and 8 bases respectively, with 19 bases between them. The PCR employed 60 Vbeta primers together with 13 Jbeta primers. The protocol was immunoSEQ multiplex PCR, while the TCRdb copy is restricted to in-frame clones and leaves out a portion. The sample shows more than 150,000 clones, roughly 74% of them seen only once. The source is a woman aged 40 to 50 in good health and CMV-seropositive. Sequenced sample: PBMCs. J is TRBJ1-2 and V is TRBV28; weak D call: TRBD1 (6 bases). Here the CDR3 reads CASSPQGRTSGYTF. In DNA form, the CDR3 reads TGTGCCAGCAGCCCACAGGGCCGGACTTCAGGCTACACCTTC.